This TCR beta chain was profiled in a study of technical replicates of blood from a handful of donors. Germline CDR1 is SEHNR and CDR2 is FQNEAQ (reference sequence). V dropped 4 bases and J dropped 3; count of bases not matched to a gene: 6. The CDR3 totals 15 residues. TCRdb's table, derived via immunoSEQ multiplex PCR, lists solely in-frame clones and lacks some. The profile shows more than 90,000 clones, around 96% of them singletons. Sequencing was performed on T cells isolated from PBMCs. The sequence was obtained from a human donor in good health. The chain links TRBV7-9 to TRBJ2-7; the match to TRBD2 covers 10 bases. The CDR3 spells CASSSAGGPNYEQYF. Written as DNA, the CDR3 is TGTGCCAGCAGCTCAGCGGGAGGGCCTAACTACGAGCAGTACTTC. Based on the CDR3 plus reference TRBV7-9 and TRBJ2-7, the full variable domain is DTGVSQNPRHKITKRGQNVTFRCDPISEHNRLYWYRQTLGQGPEFLTYFQNEAQLEKSRLLSDRFSAERPKGSFSTLEIQRTEQGDSAMYLCASSSAGGPNYEQYFGPGTRLTVT.